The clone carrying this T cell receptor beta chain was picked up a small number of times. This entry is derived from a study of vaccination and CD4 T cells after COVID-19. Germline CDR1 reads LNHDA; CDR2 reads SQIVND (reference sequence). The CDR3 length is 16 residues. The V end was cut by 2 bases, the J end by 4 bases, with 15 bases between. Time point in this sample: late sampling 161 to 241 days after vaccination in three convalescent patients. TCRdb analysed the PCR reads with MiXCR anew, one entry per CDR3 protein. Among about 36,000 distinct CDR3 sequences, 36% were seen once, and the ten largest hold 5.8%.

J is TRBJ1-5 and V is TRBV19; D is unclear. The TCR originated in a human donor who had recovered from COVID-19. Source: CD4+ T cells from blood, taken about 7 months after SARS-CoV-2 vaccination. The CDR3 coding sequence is TGTGCCAGTAGTATAACGACAATCGAGGGTAATCAGCCCCAGCATTTT. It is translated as CASSITTIEGNQPQHF.